The next 29 T cell receptor beta chains were all read from a single sample in a study of blood T cell repertoires in COVID-19. Clones were read by immunoSEQ multiplex PCR, and TCRdb kept only the in-frame ones, dropping some. The table records about 370,000 clones, around 92% of them present only once. The sequencing input was peripheral blood. These receptors were collected from a woman aged 25 to 39 with COVID-19, enrolled during active disease.

The V gene is TRBV2, the J gene TRBJ2-2; 7 bases line up with TRBD2. V shed 4 bases, J shed 4 bases, and the junction held 3 bases outside the gene matches. The germline CDR1 and CDR2 sequences are SNHLY and FYNNEI. The CDR3 is made up of 14 amino acids. The CDR3 DNA follows: TGTGCCAGCAGTGCTCCGGGAGGCACCGGGGAGCTGTTTTTT. This translates into CASSAPGGTGELFF.

This clone was seen once. V usage is TRBV5-5 and J usage is TRBJ1-1; TRBD1 might be the D (6 bases). This CDR3 is 16 amino acids long. Trimming removed 4 bases at V and 1 base at J, with 17 bases between. CDR1 SGHKS and CDR2 YYEKEE come from the germline V gene (reference sequence). In nucleotides, the CDR3 is TGTGCCAGCAGCGTGGGCGTGGGGGCCCCGAACACTGAAGCTTTCTTT. Protein product: CASSVGVGAPNTEAFF. Complete variable domain (other parts from reference TRBV5-5 and TRBJ1-1): DAGVTQSPTHLIKTRGQQVTLRCSPISGHKSVSWYQQVLGQGPQFIFQYYEKEERGRGNFPDRFSARQFPNYSSELNVNALLLGDSALYLCASSVGVGAPNTEAFFGQGTRLTVV.

This sequence joins TRBV18 and TRBJ1-1; 8 bases are a match to TRBD1. Unmatched junction bases numbered 7, after V lost 6 bases and J lost 1 base. The germline gives CDR1 KGHSH, CDR2 LQKENI. This CDR3 is 15 amino acids long. Written as DNA, the CDR3 is TGTGCCAGCTCGCGAGGGGGGACAGGGAACACTGAAGCTTTCTTT. It translates to CASSRGGTGNTEAFF.

The chain uses TRBV5-1 and TRBJ2-7; perhaps TRBD2 as D (7 bases). Trimming left V 2 bases short and J 0 bases short, with 18 bases between. This CDR3 contains 17 residues. Per germline, CDR1 SGHRS and CDR2 YFSETQ. The chain's CDR3 is CASSFVRGGPSSYEQYV. The CDR3 DNA sequence: TGCGCCAGCAGCTTTGTCAGGGGAGGGCCTAGCTCCTACGAGCAGTACGTC.

The chain recombines TRBV15 with TRBJ1-2; 9 bases match TRBD1. Germline assignment: CDR1 LNHNV and CDR2 YYDKDF (reference sequence). The CDR3 totals 19 residues. The J segment lost 5 bases and the V segment lost 3 bases, leaving 19 bases of the junction unmatched. This CDR3 reads CATSRWPVGTGPPKYGYTF. The CDR3 nucleotides read TGTGCCACCAGCAGGTGGCCGGTCGGGACAGGGCCACCGAAATATGGCTACACCTTC.

V usage is TRBV6-5 and J usage is TRBJ1-6; D gene uncertain. CDR3 length equals 16 residues. Germline V lookup: CDR1 MNHEY, CDR2 SVGAGI. The V and J ends lost 2 bases and 4 bases respectively, with 12 bases between them. CDR3 amino acids: CASSYAREWYNSPLHF. The DNA of the CDR3 is TGTGCCAGCAGTTACGCAAGGGAGTGGTATAATTCACCCCTCCACTTT.

The V call is TRBV6-5, the J call TRBJ2-7; 13 nucleotides match TRBD2. Per germline, CDR1 MNHEY and CDR2 SVGAGI. The CDR3 is 15 amino acids. Trimming cost V 6 bases and J 4 bases; bases outside gene matches: 6. The CDR3 spells CASRSRTSGRYEQYV. For the CDR3, the DNA is TGTGCCAGCAGGTCTCGGACTAGCGGGAGATACGAGCAGTACGTC.

This rearrangement joins TRBV19 to TRBJ2-5; D may be TRBD1 (6 bases). Per germline, CDR1 LNHDA and CDR2 SQIVND (reference sequence). The CDR3 consists of 14 residues. V lost 8 bases and J 4 bases, leaving 17 bases between the germline ends. The chain's CDR3 is CASSPRVGGETQYF. The DNA for the CDR3 is TGTGCCAGTTCCCCTCGTGTAGGGGGAGAGACCCAGTACTTC.

The gene calls are TRBV6-5 and TRBJ1-6; 12 bases align to TRBD1. After removal of 2 bases from V and 9 bases from J, the junction contained 2 bases not matched to a gene. The CDR3 extends over 15 amino acids. Germline-derived CDR1 and CDR2 are MNHEY and SVGAGI. The CDR3 protein is CASSYGTGGISPLHF. In DNA, the CDR3 is TGTGCCAGCAGTTACGGGACAGGGGGCATTTCACCCCTCCACTTT.

The chain employs TRBV5-1 and TRBJ1-1; 10 positions agree with TRBD1. This CDR3 spans 18 amino acids. J gave up 5 bases and V 1 base, and 14 bases lay outside the gene matches. From germline, CDR1 is SGHRS and CDR2 YFSETQ. The CDR3 loop reads CASSLKAGQGLGGTEAFF. In DNA form, the CDR3 reads TGCGCCAGCAGCTTGAAAGCGGGACAGGGGTTAGGGGGGACTGAAGCTTTCTTT. The full variable domain, rest sourced from reference TRBV5-1 and TRBJ1-1, is KAGVTQTPRYLIKTRGQQVTLSCSPISGHRSVSWYQQTPGQGLQFLFEYFSETQRNKGNFPGRFSGRQFSNSRSEMNVSTLELGDSALYLCASSLKAGQGLGGTEAFFGQGTRLTVV.

The rearrangement joins TRBV2 to TRBJ2-3; TRBD2 matches 8 bases. Germline CDR1 and CDR2: SNHLY and FYNNEI. The CDR3 extends over 14 amino acids. V shed 7 bases, J shed 3 bases, and the junction held 6 bases outside the gene matches. The CDR3 protein is CASTDGRGTDTQYF. CDR3 sequence (DNA): TGTGCCAGCACAGACGGGAGGGGTACAGATACGCAGTATTTT.

V gene TRBV28 combines with J gene TRBJ1-3; D is possibly TRBD1 (5 bases). Trimming took off 3 bases at V and 0 bases at J, with 12 bases between the two ends. The germline CDR1 and CDR2 sequences are MDHEN and SYDVKM. The CDR3 length is 16 residues. The chain's CDR3 is CASSFPSTGSGNTIYF. The DNA of the CDR3 is TGTGCCAGCAGTTTCCCTAGTACAGGCTCTGGAAACACCATATATTTT.

The chain uses TRBV6-6 and TRBJ2-3; TRBD2 matches 7 bases. The CDR3 covers 14 residues. Germline V gene data show CDR1 as MNHNY and CDR2 as SVGAGI (reference sequence). Trimming at V came to 5 bases and at J to 1 base, leaving 3 bases not matched to a gene. CDR3 sequence reads: CASSRSGGTDTQYF. CDR3 nucleotide sequence: TGTGCCAGCAGTAGGAGCGGGGGCACAGATACGCAGTATTTT.

The chain is built from TRBV4-3 and TRBJ2-1, with D possibly TRBD1 on 5 matching bases. CDR1 is LGHNA and CDR2 is YSLEER in the germline V gene. This CDR3 is built from 18 residues. V dropped 0 bases and J dropped 0 bases, with 15 bases sitting between them. The CDR3 DNA reads TGCGCCAGCAGCCAAGATCTAGGGGCTACGAGCTCCTACAATGAGCAGTTCTTC. Residues: CASSQDLGATSSYNEQFF.

The chain employs TRBV5-6 and TRBJ1-3; 7 bases fit TRBD1. Per germline, CDR1 SGHDT and CDR2 YYEEEE. The CDR3 length is 14 residues. J lost 4 bases, V lost 5 bases, and 6 bases had no gene match. CDR3 amino acids: CASSWTGSGNTIYF. DNA for the CDR3: TGTGCCAGCAGTTGGACAGGTTCGGGAAACACCATATATTTT.

This chain connects TRBV7-8 to TRBJ2-1; D is perhaps TRBD2 (6 bases). V lost 5 bases and J lost 0, with 17 bases in between. The CDR3 length is 17 residues. The germline V gene encodes CDR1 SGHVS and CDR2 FQNEAQ. CDR3 nucleotides: TGTGCCAGCAGCGGCCCCTTCGGGAGAAGCTCCTACAATGAGCAGTTCTTC. Protein: CASSGPFGRSSYNEQFF. The variable domain in full, with the rest retrieved from reference TRBV7-8 and TRBJ2-1, is GAGVSQSPRYKVAKRGQDVALRCDPISGHVSLFWYQQALGQGPEFLTYFQNEAQLDKSGLPSDRFFAERPEGSVSTLKIQRTQQEDSAVYLCASSGPFGRSSYNEQFFGPGTRLTVL.

The chain employs TRBV2 and TRBJ1-2, with 8 bases matching TRBD1. The trim removed 5 bases at V and 2 bases at J, leaving 4 bases unmatched. Looked up from germline, CDR1 is SNHLY and CDR2 is FYNNEI. The CDR3 sequence is 14 residues long. CDR3 protein: CASSLGQGNYGYTF. The CDR3, as DNA: TGTGCCAGCAGTCTCGGACAGGGAAACTATGGCTACACCTTC.

With regard to this clone: The identical CDR3 is also encoded by other nucleotide sequences in the sample. This sequence joins TRBV28 and TRBJ1-2; D not certain. The CDR3 totals 11 residues. V was shortened by 9 bases and J by 2 bases, with 7 bases between the two germline ends. Germline CDR1 reads MDHEN; CDR2 reads SYDVKM. CDR3 bases: TGTGCCAGTAGATCGAACTATGGCTACACCTTC. It translates to CASRSNYGYTF.

The chain combines TRBV7-9 with TRBJ1-4; 9 bases are shared with TRBD1. The CDR3 consists of 15 residues. Trimming at V came to 4 bases and at J to 9 bases, leaving 9 bases not matched to a gene. Germline CDR1 and CDR2: SEHNR and FQNEAQ (reference sequence). The CDR3 loop is CASSSPGQGRKKLFF. In DNA, the CDR3 is TGTGCCAGCAGCTCTCCGGGACAGGGTCGGAAAAAACTGTTTTTT.

The rearrangement joins TRBV7-8 to TRBJ1-2, with D hard to call. Germline CDR1 SGHVS, CDR2 FQNEAQ. V lost 7 bases and J lost 0, with 9 bases in between. The CDR3 contains 13 residues. This chain's CDR3 is CASTPRANYGYTF. CDR3 nucleotides: TGTGCCAGCACACCACGGGCTAACTATGGCTACACCTTC.

This chain uses TRBV11-3 with TRBJ2-2; 8 bases fit TRBD2. CDR1 is SGHNT and CDR2 is YENEEA in the germline V gene. After removal of 5 bases from V and 4 bases from J, the junction contained 6 bases not matched to a gene. The CDR3 covers 15 residues. This CDR3 is CASSPRTSSTGELFF. In nucleotides, the CDR3 is TGTGCCAGCAGCCCCCGGACTAGCTCCACCGGGGAGCTGTTTTTT.

This sequence joins TRBV7-9 and TRBJ1-2; 8 bases agree with TRBD1. Germline CDR1 reads SEHNR; CDR2 reads FQNEAQ (reference sequence). This CDR3 spans 16 amino acids. The trim removed 5 bases at V and 7 bases at J, leaving 15 bases unmatched. The CDR3 region is CASSPPRDRISSGYTF. CDR3 coding DNA: TGTGCCAGCAGCCCGCCAAGGGACAGGATCTCTAGTGGCTACACCTTC.

The chain uses TRBV28 and TRBJ2-1, with D tentatively TRBD2 (5 bases). This CDR3 contains 12 residues. CDR1 and CDR2 (germline): MDHEN, SYDVKM. With 1 base removed from V and 10 bases from J, the gap between germline ends came to 8 bases. The DNA of the CDR3 is TGTGCCAGCAGTTTATCCGGGAAGGAGCAGTTCTTC. It codes for CASSLSGKEQFF.

The chain employs TRBV7-9 and TRBJ1-6; D remains ambiguous. V shed 7 bases and J shed 0 bases, with 13 bases lying between them. This CDR3 spans 16 amino acids. CDR1 SEHNR and CDR2 FQNEAQ come from the germline V gene (reference sequence). The chain's CDR3 is CASTARRDSYNSPLHF. CDR3 DNA sequence: TGTGCCAGCACCGCACGGAGGGACTCCTATAATTCACCCCTCCACTTT.

This rearrangement joins TRBV5-4 to TRBJ2-7; TRBD1 agrees at 10 bases. The ends lost 0 bases at V and 4 bases at J; junction bases unmatched: 4. Germline V CDR1 and CDR2: SGHNT, YYREEE (reference sequence). CDR3 length: 15 amino acids. Here the CDR3 reads CASSLVRDRGYEQYF. In nucleotides, the CDR3 is TGTGCCAGCAGCTTGGTCCGGGACAGGGGTTACGAGCAGTACTTC.

In its sample, this clone was seen a few times. V and J are TRBV5-6 and TRBJ2-7; TRBD1 agrees at 10 bases. Germline V CDR1 and CDR2: SGHDT, YYEEEE. With 4 bases clipped from V and 7 bases from J, the junction kept 5 bases outside the gene matches. The CDR3 has 13 amino acids. CDR3 nucleotides: TGTGCCAGCAGCCCCTGGACAGGGGGGGAGCAGTACTTC. This gives the protein CASSPWTGGEQYF. The variable domain in full, completed from reference TRBV5-6 and TRBJ2-7, reads DAGVTQSPTHLIKTRGQQVTLRCSPKSGHDTVSWYQQALGQGPQFIFQYYEEEERQRGNFPDRFSGHQFPNYSSELNVNALLLGDSALYLCASSPWTGGEQYFGPGTRLTVT.

This chain joins TRBV5-8 and TRBJ2-4; 9 nucleotides align to TRBD1. The junction had 6 bases not matched to a gene; V was cut back by 2 bases and J by 0 bases. CDR1 is SGHTS, CDR2 YDEGEE, per germline. CDR3 length: 17 residues. The CDR3 nucleotides are TGTGCCAGCAGCTTAGGACAGGGGAAAATAGCCAAAAACATTCAGTACTTC. It codes for CASSLGQGKIAKNIQYF.

The sample holds many counts of this clone. The V call is TRBV25-1, the J call TRBJ1-1; TRBD1 might be the D (6 bases). The V gene's germline CDR1 is MGHDK and CDR2 SYGVNS. This CDR3 contains 14 residues. The V end lost 5 bases, the J end lost 3 bases, and 13 bases lay between the germline ends. CDR3 sequence (DNA): TGTGCCAGCAGTTTCAGGGGACCGTACACTGAAGCTTTCTTT. Translating gives CASSFRGPYTEAFF.

The chain links TRBV7-8 to TRBJ2-3, with 9 bases that match TRBD1. V lost 7 bases to trimming and J lost 2 bases; unmatched junction nucleotides: 10. The CDR3 runs 16 residues. Germline values: CDR1 SGHVS, CDR2 FQNEAQ. The CDR3 here is CASTPRWDRVTDTQYF. CDR3 DNA sequence: TGTGCCAGCACCCCGCGGTGGGACAGGGTCACAGATACGCAGTATTTT.